Shown below are 25 T cell receptor beta chains from a single sample sequenced in a study of blood T cell repertoires in COVID-19. The data were produced by immunoSEQ multiplex PCR, yet TCRdb's version contains in-frame clones alone and is incomplete. The data contain 200,000 to 300,000 clones, about 80% of them singletons. Material for sequencing was peripheral blood. The receptor source for this set is a woman older than 75 with acute or convalescent COVID-19.

The J gene is TRBJ2-3, the V gene TRBV5-1; 9 nucleotides match TRBD2. Looked up from germline, CDR1 is SGHRS and CDR2 is YFSETQ. V lost 3 bases, J lost 0 bases, and 5 bases stayed unmatched. The CDR3 is 16 amino acids. The CDR3 nucleotides are TGCGCCAGCAGCTGGAGGGCGGGAGGGAGCACAGATACGCAGTATTTT. Translation gives CASSWRAGGSTDTQYF.

The J gene is TRBJ1-2, the V gene TRBV5-6, with unresolved D. The CDR3 contains 13 residues. With 4 bases removed from V and 2 bases from J, the gap between germline ends came to 9 bases. Germline V CDR1 and CDR2: SGHDT, YYEEEE. CDR3 coding DNA: TGTGCCAGCAGCGCGGGAAGAAACTATGGCTACACCTTC. Protein sequence: CASSAGRNYGYTF.

This sequence joins TRBV2 and TRBJ2-7; 9 bases are a match to TRBD1. The CDR3 runs to 16 residues. V trimming: 1 base; J trimming: 7 bases; junction bases outside the gene matches: 11. The germline CDR1 and CDR2 sequences are SNHLY and FYNNEI. The CDR3 nucleotides are TGTGCCAGCAGTGAAGAGTTGGGACAGGGCCGGCGGGAGCAGTACTTC. Protein sequence: CASSEELGQGRREQYF.

This clone occurred a few times. The gene calls are TRBV6-5 and TRBJ2-7; possible D gene TRBD1, 6 bases. Germline CDR1 reads MNHEY; CDR2 reads SVGAGI. With 0 bases removed from V and 7 bases from J, the gap between germline ends came to 10 bases. The CDR3 covers 13 residues. The DNA for the CDR3 is TGTGCCAGCAGTTACTCTACAGGGCGTGAGCAGTACTTC. Residues: CASSYSTGREQYF.

The chain joins TRBV9 to TRBJ2-5; D is undetermined. Germline loops: CDR1 SGDLS, CDR2 YYNGEE. CDR3 length: 15 residues. The V and J ends lost 0 bases and 1 base respectively, with 10 bases between them. The CDR3 nucleotides read TGTGCCAGCAGCGTAGCCTCTGGCGGCCAAGAGACCCAGTACTTC. As protein: CASSVASGGQETQYF.

This clone was observed once. J is TRBJ1-3 and V is TRBV11-2; no clear D. V lost 1 base and J 8 bases, leaving 3 bases between the germline ends. The CDR3 consists of 11 residues. From germline, CDR1 is SGHAT and CDR2 FQNNGV. The CDR3: CASSLADTIYF. CDR3 coding DNA: TGTGCCAGCAGCTTAGCAGACACCATATATTTT.

This clone occurred once. The chain carries TRBV10-2 and TRBJ2-5; D gene unclear. CDR1 is WSHSY, CDR2 SAAADI, per germline. The ends were cut back, 3 bases at V and 4 bases at J, with 3 bases in the middle. CDR3 length: 11 residues. The CDR3 loop is CASSEAETQYF. The CDR3 nucleotides are TGCGCCAGCAGTGAAGCAGAGACCCAGTACTTC.

The chain is built from TRBV18 and TRBJ1-1; D may be TRBD1 (6 bases). CDR3 length: 17 residues. The germline V and J ends were trimmed by 5 bases and 0 bases, with 19 bases remaining between them. Germline V gives CDR1 KGHSH, CDR2 LQKENI. CDR3 sequence (DNA): TGTGCCAGCTCATCACTACCCACACAGGGAATGAACACTGAAGCTTTCTTT. This codes for CASSSLPTQGMNTEAFF.

This clone was recorded a few times. Other DNA sequences from this sample encode an identical CDR3 as well. The J gene is TRBJ1-4, the V gene TRBV10-3; maybe TRBD1 (6 bases). This CDR3 comprises 11 residues. V was trimmed by 6 bases and J by 8 bases, leaving 7 bases between them. CDR1 is ENHRY and CDR2 is SYGVKD in the germline V gene. CDR3 bases: TGTGCCATCAGGGACAGCGAAAAACTGTTTTTT. Translation: CAIRDSEKLFF.

The rearrangement uses TRBV11-1 and TRBJ2-5; TRBD2 is a possible D gene (5 bases). CDR1 and CDR2 (germline): SGHAT, FQDESV (reference sequence). There are 15 residues in the CDR3. The germline V and J ends were trimmed by 1 base and 1 base, with 10 bases remaining between them. CDR3 amino acids: CASSLVRGFQETQYF. DNA of the CDR3: TGTGCCAGCAGCTTAGTCCGAGGGTTCCAAGAGACCCAGTACTTC.

A note on this clone: Within the sample, other DNA sequences also encode this same CDR3. The V and J genes are TRBV10-3 and TRBJ2-1, with 9 bases fitting TRBD1. In germline, CDR1 is ENHRY, CDR2 SYGVKD. Trimming removed 7 bases from V and 4 bases from J; junction bases left unmatched: 5. The CDR3 extends over 14 amino acids. In nucleotides, the CDR3 is TGTGCCATCACCTCCGGGACAGGGTACAATGAGCAGTTCTTC. Translated, it gives CAITSGTGYNEQFF.

This clone was seen more than once but under ten times. The chain has TRBV27 and TRBJ1-2; 11 nucleotides align to TRBD1. Germline-derived CDR1 and CDR2 are MNHEY and SMNVEV (reference sequence). Trimming cost V 6 bases and J 7 bases; bases outside gene matches: 7. CDR3 length equals 14 residues. Here the CDR3 reads CASRGTGQGVGYTF. The CDR3 coding sequence is TGTGCCAGCAGGGGGACGGGACAGGGGGTTGGCTACACCTTC.

The V call is TRBV7-9, the J call TRBJ2-1; D is undetermined. Germline CDR1 SEHNR, CDR2 FQNEAQ (reference sequence). The germline V and J ends were trimmed by 4 bases and 2 bases, with 6 bases remaining between them. The CDR3 totals 13 residues. The DNA of the CDR3 is TGTGCCAGCAGCTCCTACCCCTACAATGAGCAGTTCTTC. It yields the protein CASSSYPYNEQFF.

This rearrangement joins TRBV5-1 to TRBJ2-4, with D possibly being TRBD1 (5 bases). Germline CDR1 is SGHRS and CDR2 is YFSETQ. This CDR3 has 14 amino acids. Trimming left V 0 bases short and J 1 base short, with 5 bases between. CDR3 DNA sequence: TGCGCCAGCAGCTTGGGACAGGCCAAAAACATTCAGTACTTC. This codes for CASSLGQAKNIQYF. The full variable domain, in which reference TRBV5-1 and TRBJ2-4 provide the parts outside the CDR3, is KAGVTQTPRYLIKTRGQQVTLSCSPISGHRSVSWYQQTPGQGLQFLFEYFSETQRNKGNFPGRFSGRQFSNSRSEMNVSTLELGDSALYLCASSLGQAKNIQYFGAGTRLSVL.

The V call is TRBV7-2, the J call TRBJ1-2; 10 bases align to TRBD1. V lost 5 bases and J lost 3; bases outside the gene matches: 3. Germline V CDR1 and CDR2: SGHTA, FQGNSA. This CDR3 has 14 amino acids. CDR3 sequence (DNA): TGTGCCAGCAGCCGGACAGGGGGTGACTATGGCTACACCTTC. It yields the protein CASSRTGGDYGYTF.

The chain couples TRBV20-1 to TRBJ1-2, with D possibly being TRBD1 (6 bases). Per germline, CDR1 DFQATT and CDR2 SNEGSKA (reference sequence). The CDR3 contains 14 residues. V lost 3 bases and J 5 bases, leaving 16 bases between the germline ends. The CDR3 region is CSASSSGQLYGYTF. The CDR3 bases are TGCAGTGCTAGTTCGTCCGGACAGCTATATGGCTACACCTTC.

CDR3 in DNA: TGTGCCAGCAGCCGGGACAGTCTTAGCAATCAGCCCCAGCATTTT. Translating gives CASSRDSLSNQPQHF. The rearrangement uses TRBV7-8 and TRBJ1-5, with 7 bases lining up with TRBD1. Germline assignment: CDR1 SGHVS and CDR2 FQNEAQ. CDR3 length: 15 residues. Trimming at V came to 5 bases and at J to 0 bases, leaving 4 bases not matched to a gene.

The gene calls are TRBV19 and TRBJ2-3; D possibly corresponds to TRBD1 (6 bases). The CDR3 totals 15 residues. V shed 4 bases and J shed 2 bases, with 13 bases lying between them. Germline V lookup: CDR1 LNHDA, CDR2 SQIVND (reference sequence). CDR3 residues: CASSNPGATTDTQYF. The CDR3 region has the DNA TGTGCCAGTAGTAACCCAGGGGCTACCACAGATACGCAGTATTTT. Together with reference TRBV19 and TRBJ2-3, the CDR3 gives the full variable domain: DGGITQSPKYLFRKEGQNVTLSCEQNLNHDAMYWYRQDPGQGLRLIYYSQIVNDFQKGDIAEGYSVSREKKESFPLTVTSAQKNPTAFYLCASSNPGATTDTQYFGPGTRLTVL.

The V call is TRBV30, the J call TRBJ1-2, with 7 positions matching TRBD1. The J segment lost 4 bases and the V segment lost 5 bases, leaving 7 bases of the junction unmatched. Per the germline V gene, CDR1 is GTSNPN and CDR2 is SVGIG (reference sequence). CDR3 length equals 13 residues. This chain's CDR3 is CAWARQGGYGYTF. The CDR3 DNA reads as TGTGCCTGGGCAAGACAGGGAGGCTATGGCTACACCTTC.

On this clone: This sample includes further DNA sequences coding for the same CDR3. The chain has TRBV18 and TRBJ1-1, with D possibly being TRBD1 (5 bases). Germline V gene sequence: CDR1 KGHSH, CDR2 LQKENI. Trimming shortened V by 2 bases and J by 3 bases, and 7 bases separated the two germline ends. CDR3 size: 13 residues. The CDR3 DNA is TGTGCCAGCTCACCAGGAGGGGACACTGAAGCTTTCTTT. Its translation: CASSPGGDTEAFF.

The J gene is TRBJ2-2, the V gene TRBV3-1 (or the pseudogene TRBV3-2), with D tentatively TRBD2 (5 bases). This CDR3 spans 15 amino acids. Trimming shortened V by 3 bases and J by 4 bases, and 12 bases separated the two germline ends. In germline, CDR1 is LGHDT, CDR2 YNNKEL (reference sequence). This chain's CDR3 is CASSHSSRSTGELFF. The CDR3 DNA reads TGTGCCAGCAGCCATTCTAGCCGGAGCACCGGGGAGCTGTTTTTT.

The chain links TRBV6-5 to TRBJ1-5; D gene uncertain. The CDR3 covers 13 residues. Germline assignment: CDR1 MNHEY and CDR2 SVGAGI. Trimming stripped 2 bases from V and 3 bases from J, with 5 bases between. The CDR3 DNA sequence: TGTGCCAGCAGTTACCAGGCCAATCAGCCCCAGCATTTT. Translated, it gives CASSYQANQPQHF.

The rearrangement uses TRBV5-1 and TRBJ1-2; D is uncertain. Germline V gene lookup returns CDR1 SGHRS and CDR2 YFSETQ. Between the trimmed V and J ends, which lost 2 bases and 4 bases, there was a span of 9 bases. The CDR3 has 13 residues. The CDR3 spells CASSFNSIYGYTF. The CDR3 DNA reads TGCGCCAGCAGCTTTAATAGTATCTATGGCTACACCTTC.

This clone was counted once. The chain recombines TRBV6-5 with TRBJ2-1, with 9 bases fitting TRBD2. Germline values: CDR1 MNHEY, CDR2 SVGAGI. The CDR3 consists of 15 residues. V was clipped by 10 bases and J by 3 bases; unmatched bases: 10. As DNA, the CDR3 is TGTGCCACTACGGCCCGACTAGCGGACTACAATGAGCAGTTCTTC. Amino acids: CATTARLADYNEQFF.

The chain carries TRBV11-2 and TRBJ2-3; 11 nucleotides agree with TRBD2. The V and J ends lost 2 bases and 2 bases, in that order; junction bases with no gene match: 6. The CDR3 consists of 17 residues. The germline CDR1 and CDR2 sequences are SGHAT and FQNNGV. This CDR3 is CASSLNSGRGVTDTQYF. The CDR3 region has the DNA TGTGCCAGCAGCTTAAATAGCGGGAGGGGGGTCACAGATACGCAGTATTTT.